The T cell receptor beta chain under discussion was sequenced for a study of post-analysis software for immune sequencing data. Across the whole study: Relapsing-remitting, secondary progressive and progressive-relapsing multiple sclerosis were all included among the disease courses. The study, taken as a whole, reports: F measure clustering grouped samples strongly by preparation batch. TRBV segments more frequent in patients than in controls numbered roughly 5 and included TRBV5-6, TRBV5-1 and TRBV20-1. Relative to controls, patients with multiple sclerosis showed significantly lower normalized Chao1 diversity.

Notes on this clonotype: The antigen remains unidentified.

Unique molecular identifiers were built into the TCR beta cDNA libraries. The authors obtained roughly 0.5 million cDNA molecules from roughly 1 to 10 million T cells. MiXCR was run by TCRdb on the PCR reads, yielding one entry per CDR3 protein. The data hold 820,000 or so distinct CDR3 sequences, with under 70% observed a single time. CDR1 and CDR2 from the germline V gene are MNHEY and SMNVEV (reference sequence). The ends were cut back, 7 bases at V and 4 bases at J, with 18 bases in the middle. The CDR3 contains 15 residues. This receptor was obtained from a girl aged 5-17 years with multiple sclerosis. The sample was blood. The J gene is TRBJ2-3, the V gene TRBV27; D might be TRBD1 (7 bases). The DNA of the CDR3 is TGTGCCAGCATCTCGGGTGGAGGGGGCTCAGATACGCAGTATTTT. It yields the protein CASISGGGGSDTQYF.